This TCR beta chain is from a study of blood T cell repertoires in COVID-19. Study context: Sites in the United States, Italy and Spain provided acute and convalescent COVID-19 samples.

There are 11 residues in the CDR3. With 5 bases removed from V and 15 bases from J, the gap between germline ends came to 14 bases. Per germline, CDR1 MNHEY and CDR2 SVGEGT. TCRdb's copy holds only in-frame clones and misses some; the assay was immunoSEQ multiplex PCR. This table has roughly 300,000 clones, 70% to 90% appearing once. This TCR was recovered from a woman aged 50 to 60 who had recovered from COVID-19. This sequence joins TRBV6-2 or TRBV6-3 and TRBJ2-1, with a possible D match to TRBD2 (5 bases). The sequenced material came from peripheral blood. The CDR3 DNA reads as TGTGCCAGCAGTCAAGCGGAAATTGGGTTCTTC. Translated: CASSQAEIGFF.